Listed below are T cell receptor beta chains from one sample, sequenced in a study of identical twins. TCRdb redid the calling of the 5' RACE reads with MiXCR, one entry per CDR3 protein. The data show 1.5 million to 2 million distinct CDR3 sequences, more than 30% seen once. Sequencing was carried out using cord blood. The receptors originated from a newborn girl in good health. Each CDR3 is given with its conserved first and last residue. Each record gives: D gene, V gene, J gene, clone size, CDR3 protein, CDR3 DNA. A D gene is named only where the DNA matches it firmly. Clone size is not always given. Where it is, it says once, few, many or a class for expanded clones.

-,TRBV7-9,TRBJ2-7,few,CASSFGAGPYEQYF,TGTGCCAGCAGCTTTGGGGCAGGGCCTTACGAGCAGTACTTC
-,TRBV29-1,TRBJ2-1,-,CSVTRLGNEQFF,TGCAGCGTTACAAGATTGGGGAATGAGCAGTTCTTC
TRBD1,TRBV6-2/TRBV6-3,TRBJ1-2,-,CASSPLRTGYGYTF,TGTGCCAGCAGCCCGCTTCGGACAGGGTATGGCTACACCTTC
-,TRBV18,TRBJ1-5,-,CASSTGRDQPQHF,TGTGCCAGCTCTACCGGACGGGATCAGCCCCAGCATTTT
-,TRBV29-1,TRBJ1-3,-,CSVGTSGNTIYF,TGCAGCGTTGGGACATCTGGAAACACCATATATTTT
-,TRBV4-1,TRBJ1-2,few,CASSQVAGDNYGYTF,TGCGCCAGCAGCCAAGTCGCAGGGGACAACTATGGCTACACCTTC
-,TRBV9,TRBJ1-6,-,CASSVVAGLRDSPLHF,TGTGCCAGCAGCGTAGTGGCAGGGTTAAGGGATTCACCCCTCCACTTT
-,TRBV5-8,TRBJ2-5,-,CASSLGPQKTQYF,TGTGCCAGCAGCTTGGGACCCCAGAAGACCCAGTACTTC
TRBD2,TRBV25-1,TRBJ2-7,few,CASSEWGLAGGRNYEQYF,TGTGCCAGCAGTGAATGGGGACTAGCGGGGGGGCGGAATTACGAGCAGTACTTC
TRBD2,TRBV29-1,TRBJ2-1,-,CSGGLALNEQFF,TGCAGCGGGGGACTAGCCCTGAATGAGCAGTTCTTC
-,TRBV7-2,TRBJ2-5,once,CASSLVAGRQTQYF,TGTGCCAGCAGCTTAGTGGCGGGTCGGCAGACCCAGTACTTC
-,TRBV20-1,TRBJ2-3,few,CSASGLKVDTQYF,TGCAGTGCTAGTGGGTTAAAGGTAGATACGCAGTATTTT
-,TRBV7-2,TRBJ1-2,-,CASSLGRPGGGYTF,TGTGCCAGCAGCTTAGGTCGACCCGGTGGGGGCTACACCTTC
TRBD1,TRBV7-2,TRBJ1-6,few,CASGSGQYNSPLHF,TGTGCCAGCGGCTCGGGACAGTATAATTCACCCCTCCACTTT
-,TRBV27,TRBJ1-2,-,CASSLRTYYYGYTF,TGTGCCAGCAGTTTGCGGACGTACTACTATGGCTACACCTTC
-,TRBV20-1,TRBJ1-1,-,CSAAGDTEAFF,TGCAGTGCAGCAGGGGACACTGAAGCTTTCTTT
-,TRBV7-9,TRBJ1-5,few,CASSLEDEGQPQHF,TGTGCCAGCAGCTTAGAGGATGAGGGTCAGCCCCAGCATTTT
-,TRBV3-1,TRBJ2-1,-,CASSQDINRGYNEQFF,TGTGCCAGCAGCCAAGACATCAATAGGGGGTACAATGAGCAGTTCTTC
-,TRBV4-2,TRBJ2-7,few,CASSQASVGTSYEQYF,TGTGCCAGCAGCCAAGCAAGTGTCGGGACAAGCTACGAGCAGTACTTC
-,TRBV6-2/TRBV6-3,TRBJ2-4,-,CASNGRGQNIQYF,TGTGCCAGCAACGGGCGGGGACAAAACATTCAGTACTTC
-,TRBV20-1,TRBJ1-4,-,CSARGSNNEKLFF,TGCAGTGCTAGGGGCAGCAATAATGAAAAACTGTTTTTT
-,TRBV6-1,TRBJ1-2,-,CDSSEAGNYGYTF,TGTGACAGCAGTGAGGCAGGGAACTATGGCTACACCTTC
-,TRBV29-1,TRBJ2-7,many,CSVEGVGYEQYF,TGCAGCGTTGAGGGGGTGGGCTACGAGCAGTACTTC
TRBD2,TRBV5-1,TRBJ2-3,-,CASSRLAGGLPSSTDTQYF,TGCGCCAGCAGCAGACTAGCGGGGGGGCTCCCCTCTAGCACAGATACGCAGTATTTT
TRBD2,TRBV5-1,TRBJ2-3,many,CASSSRRGDTDTQYF,TGCGCCAGCAGCTCCCGGCGGGGGGACACAGATACGCAGTATTTT
-,TRBV28,TRBJ2-4,-,CASNRADRYKQYF,TGTGCCAGTAACCGAGCGGACCGCTACAAGCAGTACTTC
-,TRBV7-9,TRBJ1-2,-,CASSLAQGFYYGYTF,TGTGCCAGCAGCTTAGCGCAGGGCTTTTACTATGGCTACACCTTC
TRBD2,TRBV6-1,TRBJ2-7,-,CASPRGVSYNEQYF,TGTGCCAGTCCTCGGGGGGTTTCCTACAATGAGCAGTACTTC
TRBD2,TRBV12-3/TRBV12-4,TRBJ2-5,-,CASSQEAAGGETQYF,TGTGCCAGCAGTCAGGAAGCGGCGGGAGGAGAGACCCAGTACTTC
TRBD2,TRBV7-9,TRBJ2-3,many,CASSRKHLLLAGTDTQYF,TGTGCCAGCAGCCGTAAGCATCTTCTGCTAGCGGGGACAGATACGCAGTATTTT
-,TRBV29-1,TRBJ2-7,-,CSVGGTSTYEQYF,TGCAGCGTTGGTGGGACTTCAACCTACGAGCAGTACTTC
TRBD2,TRBV29-1,TRBJ2-5,few,CSALVAGEYQETQYF,TGCAGCGCTTTGGTGGCGGGGGAGTACCAAGAGACCCAGTACTTC
-,TRBV15,TRBJ2-3,many,CATSRSTDTQYF,TGTGCCACCAGCAGGAGCACAGATACGCAGTATTTT
-,TRBV20-1,TRBJ2-7,-,CSASSSGDGKQYF,TGCAGTGCTAGTTCTTCGGGTGACGGAAAGCAGTACTTC